These 5 T cell receptor beta chains came from one sample sequenced in a study of T cell responses to AZD1222 COVID-19 vaccine. TCRdb keeps only in-frame clones here, not all; method: immunoSEQ multiplex PCR. The repertoire includes about 110,000 clones, about 87% of them detected once, and 1.5% to 2% sits in the top ten. This specimen consisted of peripheral blood, obtained on day 0 of AZD1222 vaccination. All receptors come from an adult in good health.

The chain links TRBV12-3 or TRBV12-4 to TRBJ1-5; a possible D gene is TRBD1 (5 bases). V lost 8 bases and J 7 bases, leaving 12 bases between the germline ends. CDR3 length: 12 amino acids. CDR3 sequence (DNA): TGTGCCAGCCGGGGGTTAGGGCAGCCCCAGCATTTT. Translation gives CASRGLGQPQHF.

This chain connects TRBV6-1 to TRBJ2-2; D is ambiguous. From germline, CDR1 is MNHNS and CDR2 SASEGT. There are 14 residues in the CDR3. V lost 2 bases and J lost 1, with 5 bases in between. The CDR3 reads CASSEFENTGELFF. The CDR3 DNA follows: TGTGCCAGCAGTGAATTTGAGAACACCGGGGAGCTGTTTTTT.

The chain carries TRBV10-2 and TRBJ2-7; 12 nucleotides align to TRBD2. Per the germline V gene, CDR1 is WSHSY and CDR2 is SAAADI. The CDR3 length is 16 residues. Trimming at V came to 2 bases and at J to 3 bases, leaving 5 bases not matched to a gene. The CDR3 loop reads CASSEPTSGRFYEQYF. CDR3 nucleotides: TGCGCCAGCAGTGAGCCAACTAGCGGGAGGTTCTACGAGCAGTACTTC.

The chain is built from TRBV18 and TRBJ2-1; D gene ambiguous. Trimming took 3 bases from V and 9 from J, leaving 9 bases between them. The CDR3 totals 12 residues. Germline V gene sequence: CDR1 KGHSH, CDR2 LQKENI. The CDR3 DNA reads as TGTGCCAGCTCACCTAGGGTGGGTGAGCAGTTCTTC. This sequence encodes CASSPRVGEQFF.

This clone has a handful of counts. This sequence joins TRBV6-4 and TRBJ1-1, with D possibly matching TRBD1 (6 bases). This CDR3 region has 16 residues. The ends were cut back, 9 bases at V and 0 bases at J, with 20 bases in the middle. In germline, CDR1 is MRHNA, CDR2 SNTAGT. CDR3 loop: CARGAGKVFLNTEAFF. The CDR3 nucleotides are TGTGCCAGGGGGGCAGGGAAAGTTTTTCTGAACACTGAAGCTTTCTTT.